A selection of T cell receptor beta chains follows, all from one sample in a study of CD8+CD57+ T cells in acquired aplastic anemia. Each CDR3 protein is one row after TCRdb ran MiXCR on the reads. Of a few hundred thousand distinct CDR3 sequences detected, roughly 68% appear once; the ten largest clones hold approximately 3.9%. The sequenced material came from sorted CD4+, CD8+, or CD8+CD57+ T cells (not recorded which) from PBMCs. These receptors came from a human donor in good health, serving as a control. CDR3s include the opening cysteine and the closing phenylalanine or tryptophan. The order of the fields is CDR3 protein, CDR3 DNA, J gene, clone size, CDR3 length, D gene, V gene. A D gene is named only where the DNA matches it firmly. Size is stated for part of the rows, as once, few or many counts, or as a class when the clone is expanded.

CDR3 protein: CASSRTKDETQYF; CDR3 DNA: TGCGCCAGCAGCCGGACCAAAGATGAGACCCAGTACTTC; J gene: TRBJ2-5; clone size: .; CDR3 length: 13; D gene: .; V gene: TRBV10-1
CDR3 protein: CASSHGGGYGNEQYF; CDR3 DNA: TGTGCCAGCAGCCACGGGGGGGGATACGGCAACGAGCAGTACTTC; J gene: TRBJ2-7; clone size: .; CDR3 length: 15; D gene: TRBD2; V gene: TRBV7-2
CDR3 protein: CASSYWGDTQYF; CDR3 DNA: TGTGCCAGCAGTTACTGGGGCGATACGCAGTATTTT; J gene: TRBJ2-3; clone size: many; CDR3 length: 12; D gene: .; V gene: TRBV6-2/TRBV6-3
CDR3 protein: CASSLGQGALDTFF; CDR3 DNA: TGTGCCAGCAGCTTAGGACAGGGTGCACTTGACACGTTCTTC; J gene: TRBJ2-1; clone size: .; CDR3 length: 14; D gene: TRBD1; V gene: TRBV7-8
CDR3 protein: CSVGQGADQPQHF; CDR3 DNA: TGCAGCGTTGGACAGGGAGCTGATCAGCCCCAGCATTTT; J gene: TRBJ1-5; clone size: .; CDR3 length: 13; D gene: TRBD1; V gene: TRBV29-1
CDR3 protein: CASSLGAGEDIEAFF; CDR3 DNA: TGTGCCAGCAGCTTGGGGGCAGGGGAGGACATTGAAGCTTTCTTT; J gene: TRBJ1-1; clone size: .; CDR3 length: 15; D gene: .; V gene: TRBV5-4
CDR3 protein: CASSFKVNYGYTFF; CDR3 DNA: TGTGCCAGCAGCTTTAAAGTTAACTATGGCTACACCTTCTTT; J gene: TRBJ1-5; clone size: .; CDR3 length: 14; D gene: .; V gene: TRBV7-9
CDR3 protein: CASSRDLGNSPLHF; CDR3 DNA: TGTGCCAGCAGCCGGGACCTGGGGAATTCACCCCTCCACTTT; J gene: TRBJ1-6; clone size: .; CDR3 length: 14; D gene: .; V gene: TRBV6-1
CDR3 protein: CASSLVTGRDEQFF; CDR3 DNA: TGTGCCAGCAGCTTGGTAACCGGACGAGATGAGCAGTTCTTC; J gene: TRBJ2-1; clone size: many; CDR3 length: 14; D gene: .; V gene: TRBV5-4
CDR3 protein: CASSLGQGGNQPKHF; CDR3 DNA: TGTGCCAGCAGCTTAGGACAGGGGGGGAATCAGCCCAAGCATTTT; J gene: TRBJ1-5; clone size: .; CDR3 length: 15; D gene: TRBD1; V gene: TRBV9
CDR3 protein: CSGEATGGEETQYF; CDR3 DNA: TGCAGCGGTGAGGCCACAGGGGGCGAAGAGACCCAGTACTTC; J gene: TRBJ2-5; clone size: .; CDR3 length: 14; D gene: TRBD1; V gene: TRBV29-1
CDR3 protein: CASGPPGLRETQYF; CDR3 DNA: TGTGCCAGCGGTCCTCCGGGACTAAGGGAGACCCAGTACTTC; J gene: TRBJ2-5; clone size: .; CDR3 length: 14; D gene: TRBD2; V gene: TRBV25-1
CDR3 protein: CASSQDTGTGTYEQYF; CDR3 DNA: TGCGCCAGCAGCCAAGATACCGGGACAGGGACCTACGAGCAGTACTTC; J gene: TRBJ2-7; clone size: many; CDR3 length: 16; D gene: TRBD1; V gene: TRBV4-3
CDR3 protein: CASSTGLAGTYNEQFF; CDR3 DNA: TGTGCCAGTAGTACGGGACTAGCGGGGACCTACAATGAGCAGTTCTTC; J gene: TRBJ2-1; clone size: .; CDR3 length: 16; D gene: TRBD2; V gene: TRBV19
CDR3 protein: CANSTRAGNEQFF; CDR3 DNA: TGTGCCAACAGCACGCGGGCAGGGAATGAGCAGTTCTTC; J gene: TRBJ2-1; clone size: .; CDR3 length: 13; D gene: .; V gene: TRBV11-1
CDR3 protein: CASSLERAGRTGGF; CDR3 DNA: TGTGCCAGCAGCTTAGAGAGAGCGGGACGGACAGGGGGCTTT; J gene: TRBJ1-5; clone size: .; CDR3 length: 14; D gene: TRBD1; V gene: TRBV7-2
CDR3 protein: CASSSGAGAESQYF; CDR3 DNA: TGTGCCAGCAGTTCAGGAGCGGGGGCCGAGTCGCAGTACTTC; J gene: TRBJ2-7; clone size: .; CDR3 length: 14; D gene: TRBD2; V gene: TRBV12-3/TRBV12-4
CDR3 protein: CASRISRQGTKGTEAFF; CDR3 DNA: TGTGCCAGCAGGATATCGAGACAGGGGACAAAAGGCACTGAAGCTTTCTTT; J gene: TRBJ1-1; clone size: many; CDR3 length: 17; D gene: TRBD1; V gene: TRBV5-5
CDR3 protein: CASRPDRGIEEYF; CDR3 DNA: TGTGCCAGCAGACCGGACAGGGGGATCGAGGAGTACTTC; J gene: TRBJ2-7; clone size: .; CDR3 length: 13; D gene: TRBD1; V gene: TRBV7-2
CDR3 protein: CAWSAFGQGNTEAFF; CDR3 DNA: TGTGCCTGGAGTGCTTTCGGACAGGGGAACACTGAAGCTTTCTTT; J gene: TRBJ1-1; clone size: .; CDR3 length: 15; D gene: TRBD1; V gene: TRBV30